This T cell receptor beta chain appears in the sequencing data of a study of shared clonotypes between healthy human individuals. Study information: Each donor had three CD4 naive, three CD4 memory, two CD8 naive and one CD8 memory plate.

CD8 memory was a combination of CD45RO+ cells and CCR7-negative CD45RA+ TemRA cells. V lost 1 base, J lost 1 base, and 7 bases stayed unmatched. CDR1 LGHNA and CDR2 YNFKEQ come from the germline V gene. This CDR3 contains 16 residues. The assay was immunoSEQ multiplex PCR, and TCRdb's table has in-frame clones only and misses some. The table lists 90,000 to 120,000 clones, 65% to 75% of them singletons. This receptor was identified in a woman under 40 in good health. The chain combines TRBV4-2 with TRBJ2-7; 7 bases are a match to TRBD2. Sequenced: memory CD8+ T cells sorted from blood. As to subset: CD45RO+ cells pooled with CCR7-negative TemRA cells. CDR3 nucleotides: TGTGCCAGCAGCCAAGCTTTGCTAGCGGCGTCCTACGAGCAGTACTTC. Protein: CASSQALLAASYEQYF.